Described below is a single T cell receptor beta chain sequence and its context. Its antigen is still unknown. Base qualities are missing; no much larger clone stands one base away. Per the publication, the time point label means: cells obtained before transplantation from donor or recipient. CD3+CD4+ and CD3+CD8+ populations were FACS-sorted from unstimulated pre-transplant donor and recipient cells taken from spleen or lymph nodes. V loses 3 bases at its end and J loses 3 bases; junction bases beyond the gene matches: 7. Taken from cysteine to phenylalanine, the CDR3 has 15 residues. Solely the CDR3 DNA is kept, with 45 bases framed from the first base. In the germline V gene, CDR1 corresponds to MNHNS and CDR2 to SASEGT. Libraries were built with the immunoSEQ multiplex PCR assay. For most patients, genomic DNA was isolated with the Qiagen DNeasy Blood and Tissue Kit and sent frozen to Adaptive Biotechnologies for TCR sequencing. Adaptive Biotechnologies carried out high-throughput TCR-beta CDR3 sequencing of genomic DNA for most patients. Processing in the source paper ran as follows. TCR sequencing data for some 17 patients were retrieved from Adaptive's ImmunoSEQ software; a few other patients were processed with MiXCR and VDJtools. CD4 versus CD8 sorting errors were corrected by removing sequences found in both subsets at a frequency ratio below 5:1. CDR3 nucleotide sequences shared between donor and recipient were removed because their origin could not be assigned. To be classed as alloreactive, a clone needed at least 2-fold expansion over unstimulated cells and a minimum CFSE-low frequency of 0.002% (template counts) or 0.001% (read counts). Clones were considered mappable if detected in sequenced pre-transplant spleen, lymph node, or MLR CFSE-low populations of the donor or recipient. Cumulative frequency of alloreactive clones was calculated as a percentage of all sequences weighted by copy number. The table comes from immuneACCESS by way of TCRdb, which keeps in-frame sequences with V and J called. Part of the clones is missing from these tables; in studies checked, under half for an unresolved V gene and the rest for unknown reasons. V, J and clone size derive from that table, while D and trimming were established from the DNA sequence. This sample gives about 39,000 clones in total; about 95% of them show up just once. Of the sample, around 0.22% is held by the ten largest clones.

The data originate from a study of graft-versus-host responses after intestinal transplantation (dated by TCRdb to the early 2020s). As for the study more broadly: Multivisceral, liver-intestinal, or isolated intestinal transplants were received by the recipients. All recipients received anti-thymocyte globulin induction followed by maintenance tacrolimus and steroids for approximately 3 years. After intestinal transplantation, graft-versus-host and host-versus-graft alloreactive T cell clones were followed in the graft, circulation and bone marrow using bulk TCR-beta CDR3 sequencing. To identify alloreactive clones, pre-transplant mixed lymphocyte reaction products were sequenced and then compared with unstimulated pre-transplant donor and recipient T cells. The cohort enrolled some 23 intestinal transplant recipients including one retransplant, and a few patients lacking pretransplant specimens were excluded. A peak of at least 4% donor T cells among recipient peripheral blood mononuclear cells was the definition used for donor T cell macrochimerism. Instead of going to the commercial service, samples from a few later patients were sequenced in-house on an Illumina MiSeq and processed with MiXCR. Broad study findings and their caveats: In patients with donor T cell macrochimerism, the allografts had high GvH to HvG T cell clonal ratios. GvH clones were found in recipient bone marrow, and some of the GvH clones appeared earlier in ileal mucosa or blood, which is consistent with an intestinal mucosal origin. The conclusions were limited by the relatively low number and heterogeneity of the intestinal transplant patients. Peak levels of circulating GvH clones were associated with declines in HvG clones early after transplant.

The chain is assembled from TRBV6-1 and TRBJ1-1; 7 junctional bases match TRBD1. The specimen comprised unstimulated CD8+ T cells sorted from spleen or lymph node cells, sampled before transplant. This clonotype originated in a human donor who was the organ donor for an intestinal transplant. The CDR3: CASSETGLEDTEAFF. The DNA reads TGTGCCAGCAGTGAGACAGGGTTAGAGGACACTGAAGCTTTCTTT.